This T cell receptor (beta chain) was identified during a study of blood T cell repertoires in COVID-19 (dated by TCRdb to 2018 to 2020). About the study as a whole: Samples covering the acute and convalescent phases of COVID-19 were provided by collaborators in the United States, Italy and Spain. The material from the prospective study consisted of cDNA or gDNA derived from T cells, B-cell-depleted T cells, or PBMCs. Deeply sampled blood TCRbeta repertoires from subjects exposed to, actively infected with, or recovered from COVID-19 were included in the dataset. A freely available public database, intended as a resource for researchers studying the immune response to SARS-CoV-2, is where the repertoires were released. The samples were drawn from the first 160 participants of the ongoing ImmuneRACE study and from 1,254 subjects provided by 6 global collaborators. Nearly every sample came with metadata listing a de-identified subject ID, COVID-19 status, age in years and sex. HLA class I and class II types, where available, came from metadata supplied by the sample provider rather than from assay-based typing.

Collaborating institutions collected whole blood in K2EDTA tubes following their own protocols. For TCRbeta analysis, collaborator samples were shipped as frozen whole blood, as isolated PBMCs, or as DNA extracted from either sample type. Results and caveats for the whole study, not just this receptor: The quantity of clinical and demographic metadata differed by source and by participant and was supplied without curation.

The germline V gene specifies SGHDT as CDR1 and YYEEEE as CDR2. Clipping removes 4 bases from V and 8 bases from J, with 12 as the unmatched junction base count. The CDR3 sequence holds 15 residues, the cysteine and phenylalanine included. Just the 45-base CDR3 DNA is kept, in frame starting at base 1. As concerns this clone: No antigen is known for it. No much larger clonotype is one base removed from it; base qualities were not supplied.

TCRbeta CDR3 regions were amplified from genomic DNA by means of the immunoSEQ Assay, a bias-controlled multiplex PCR. In the authors' own workflow: Nucleated cell counts per sample were estimated from amplification of reference gene primers within the assay. Sequence reads were collapsed and filtered to measure the absolute abundance of every unique TCRbeta CDR3 rearrangement. For each sample, productive Simpson clonality was calculated as the square root of Simpson's diversity index over productive rearrangements. TCRdb took this table from immuneACCESS and kept in-frame rearrangements with V and J called. Such tables lack part of the clones; where checked against another copy, unresolved V genes explain under half of the gap, and the rest is unexplained. The V and J calls and clone size are taken from that table; D and trimming were inferred from the DNA. This sample comprises 650,000 to 800,000 clones, just under 90% of them detected only once. In total, the top ten clones hold more than 0.25% of the sample.

The V gene is TRBV5-6 and the J gene is TRBJ1-2; TRBD1 matches 9 bases in the middle. Material: peripheral blood. The source is a woman aged 18-29 years with acute or convalescent COVID-19. Here is the DNA: TGTGCCAGCAGCAGACCGGGACAGGGTACTGCGGGCTACACCTTC. Its translation reads: CASSRPGQGTAGYTF.